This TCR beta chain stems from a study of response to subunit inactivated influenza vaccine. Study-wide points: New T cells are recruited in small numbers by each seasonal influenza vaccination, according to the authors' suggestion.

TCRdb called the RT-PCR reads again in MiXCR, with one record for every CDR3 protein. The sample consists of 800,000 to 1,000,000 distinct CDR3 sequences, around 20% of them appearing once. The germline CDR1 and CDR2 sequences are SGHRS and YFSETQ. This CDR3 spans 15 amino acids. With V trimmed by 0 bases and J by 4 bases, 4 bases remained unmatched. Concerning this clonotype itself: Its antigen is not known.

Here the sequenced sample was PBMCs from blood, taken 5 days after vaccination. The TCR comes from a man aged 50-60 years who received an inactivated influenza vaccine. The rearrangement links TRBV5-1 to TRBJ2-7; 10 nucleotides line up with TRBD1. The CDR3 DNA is TGCGCCAGCAGCTTGGATGGACAGGGGGGTTACGAGCAGTACTTC. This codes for CASSLDGQGGYEQYF.